This entry lists 15 T cell receptor beta chains sequenced from one sample in a study of T cell responses to AZD1222 COVID-19 vaccine. The repertoire was sequenced with immunoSEQ multiplex PCR; TCRdb's copy has only in-frame clones and lacks some. Among just over 30,000 clones listed, approximately 88% were seen once. Sequenced here: peripheral blood, sampled 28 days after the second AZD1222 dose. The source of these receptors is an adult who received the AZD1222 COVID-19 vaccine.

The J gene is TRBJ2-1, the V gene TRBV12-5; TRBD2 matches 7 bases. CDR3 length equals 14 residues. V shed 6 bases and J 8 bases; nucleotides not matched to a gene: 10. Germline V gives CDR1 LGHNT, CDR2 FRNRAP. CDR3 residues: CASGPFIAGDEQFF. CDR3 bases: TGTGCTAGTGGCCCCTTCATTGCGGGGGATGAGCAGTTCTTC.

The chain joins TRBV6-5 to TRBJ2-2, with 7 positions matching TRBD1. CDR3 length: 16 residues. Germline CDR1 MNHEY, CDR2 SVGAGI. V lost 2 bases to trimming and J lost 4 bases; unmatched junction nucleotides: 7. The DNA for the CDR3 is TGTGCCAGCAGTTACGAGAGGGGGCCTCGCACCGGGGAGCTGTTTTTT. Protein sequence: CASSYERGPRTGELFF.

V usage is TRBV11-2 and J usage is TRBJ1-1, with TRBD1 matching over 7 bases. After removal of 5 bases from V and 4 bases from J, the junction contained 7 bases not matched to a gene. This CDR3 has 14 residues. Germline V gives CDR1 SGHAT, CDR2 FQNNGV. The CDR3, as DNA: TGTGCCAGCAGCGTTGACAGGGAGGGCACTGAAGCTTTCTTT. It specifies CASSVDREGTEAFF.

The chain carries TRBV12-3 or TRBV12-4 and TRBJ1-6; the D gene is possibly TRBD1 (5 bases). This CDR3 comprises 13 residues. V was shortened by 5 bases and J by 7 bases, with 9 bases between the two germline ends. This chain's CDR3 is CASSETANSPLHF. The CDR3 region has the DNA TGTGCCAGCAGTGAGACAGCAAATTCACCCCTCCACTTT.

The chain is built from TRBV6-2 or TRBV6-3 and TRBJ1-5; D is perhaps TRBD1 (5 bases). From germline, CDR1 is MNHEY and CDR2 SVGEGT. The CDR3 runs to 13 residues. Between the trimmed V and J ends, which lost 6 bases and 7 bases, there was a span of 13 bases. CDR3 region: CASSREQGQPQHF. The CDR3 DNA follows: TGTGCCAGCAGCCGAGAGCAGGGACAGCCCCAGCATTTT.

The chain joins TRBV5-1 to TRBJ1-6; 7 bases fit TRBD1. Trimming at V came to 4 bases and at J to 6 bases, leaving 13 bases not matched to a gene. The CDR3 contains 17 residues. The germline V gene encodes CDR1 SGHRS and CDR2 YFSETQ. Here the CDR3 reads CASSPRGTAGGNSPLHF. The CDR3 DNA reads as TGCGCCAGCAGCCCCCGGGGGACAGCCGGTGGTAATTCACCCCTCCACTTT.

V and J are TRBV4-1 and TRBJ1-5, with TRBD1 as a possible D gene (5 bases). The CDR3 sequence is 15 residues long. CDR1 and CDR2 from the germline V gene are MGHRA and YSYEKL. V lost 0 bases and J 5 bases, leaving 11 bases between the germline ends. CDR3 in amino acids: CASSQEKQGYQPQHF. As DNA, the CDR3 is TGCGCCAGCAGCCAAGAAAAGCAGGGCTATCAGCCCCAGCATTTT.

This chain links TRBV28 with TRBJ2-7; D might be TRBD1 or TRBD2, each matching 5 bases. V was trimmed by 7 bases and J by 4 bases, leaving 14 bases between them. CDR1 is MDHEN, CDR2 SYDVKM, per germline. The CDR3 is 13 amino acids. DNA of the CDR3: TGTGCCAGCATGGGGACCCTAATATACGAGCAGTACTTC. The encoded protein is CASMGTLIYEQYF.

This chain joins TRBV24-1 and TRBJ1-2; possible D gene TRBD1, 6 bases. The V end was cut by 4 bases, the J end by 6 bases, with 17 bases between. Germline-derived CDR1 and CDR2 are KGHDR and SFDVKD. The CDR3 runs 15 residues. The CDR3 here is CATSDPNQGWDGYTF. The CDR3 nucleotides read TGTGCCACCAGTGACCCAAACCAGGGGTGGGATGGCTACACCTTC.

The CDR3 protein is CASSPSTGDYEQYF. In DNA, the CDR3 is TGTGCCAGCAGCCCTTCGACAGGGGATTACGAGCAGTACTTC. V usage is TRBV4-2 and J usage is TRBJ2-7; 8 bases fit TRBD1. The CDR3 totals 14 residues. Germline assignment: CDR1 LGHNA and CDR2 YNFKEQ. The V gene end was trimmed by 4 bases and the J gene end by 4 bases; junction bases not matched to a gene: 6.

This chain joins TRBV4-3 and TRBJ2-7; 10 nucleotides match TRBD2. This CDR3 is 18 amino acids long. The germline CDR1 and CDR2 sequences are LGHNA and YSLEER. With 4 bases clipped from V and 2 bases from J, the junction kept 14 bases outside the gene matches. Here the CDR3 reads CASSRSAGIAGGTYEQYF. The CDR3, as DNA: TGCGCCAGCAGCCGAAGTGCGGGGATAGCGGGGGGAACCTACGAGCAGTACTTC.

The V gene is TRBV7-3, the J gene TRBJ2-5; possibly TRBD1 for D (6 bases). The V end lost 5 bases, the J end lost 4 bases, and 17 bases lay between the germline ends. Per germline, CDR1 SGHTA and CDR2 FQGTGA. The CDR3 loop spans 15 amino acids. This CDR3 is CASSATGHLGETQYF. The CDR3 nucleotides read TGTGCCAGCAGCGCCACGGGACACCTTGGAGAGACCCAGTACTTC.

The chain is built from TRBV2 and TRBJ2-3, with D tentatively TRBD1 (5 bases). Trimming shortened V by 7 bases and J by 4 bases, and 18 bases separated the two germline ends. Germline V gene sequence: CDR1 SNHLY, CDR2 FYNNEI. The CDR3 loop spans 15 amino acids. The DNA of the CDR3 is TGTGCCAGCAATGGGGTGGGGCTAGTCTCAGATACGCAGTATTTT. Protein product: CASNGVGLVSDTQYF.

Details on this clone: At one end the junction does not follow the germline gene, possibly because of a read error. The CDR3 reads CSARVLAGELF. Here the CDR3 DNA reads TGCAGTGCTAGAGTTTTGGCGGGGGAGCTCTTC. The chain recombines TRBV20-1 with TRBJ2-1; TRBD2 agrees at 7 bases. Per the germline V gene, CDR1 is DFQATT and CDR2 is SNEGSKA (reference sequence). The CDR3 covers 11 residues.

This rearrangement joins TRBV7-2 to TRBJ2-1, with 12 bases that match TRBD2. V was pared by 2 bases and J by 8 bases, with 7 bases of the junction left unmatched. The CDR3 extends over 16 amino acids. Germline assignment: CDR1 SGHTA and CDR2 FQGNSA. The CDR3 loop is CASSLTASGGDHEQFF. The CDR3 nucleotides read TGTGCCAGCAGCTTAACGGCTAGCGGGGGGGACCATGAGCAGTTCTTC.